The 10 T cell receptor beta chains below all came from one sample that was sequenced in a study of blood T cell repertoires in COVID-19. Data came from immunoSEQ multiplex PCR; TCRdb stores just in-frame clones and leaves some out. The table shows around 55,000 clones, with 90% occurring only once. Sequencing used peripheral blood. Receptor source: a man in his forties with acute or convalescent COVID-19.

The chain has TRBV3-1 (or the pseudogene TRBV3-2) and TRBJ2-7; 12 bases align to TRBD2. The length of the CDR3 is 14 residues. The germline V gene has CDR1 LGHDT and CDR2 YNNKEL (reference sequence). V lost 2 bases to trimming and J lost 5 bases; unmatched junction nucleotides: 1. In nucleotides, the CDR3 is TGTGCCAGCAGCCAACTAGCGGGAGGGCACGAGCAGTACTTC. Protein sequence: CASSQLAGGHEQYF.

V gene TRBV6-5 combines with J gene TRBJ1-2; 7 nucleotides match TRBD1. The V segment lost 6 bases and the J segment 1 base; nucleotides outside the gene matches: 2. The CDR3 has 13 residues. Germline assignment: CDR1 MNHEY and CDR2 SVGAGI. The CDR3 nucleotides are TGTGCCAGCAGAGGACAGGATAACTATGGCTACACCTTC. Protein sequence: CASRGQDNYGYTF.

This chain uses TRBV6-1 with TRBJ1-4; TRBD1 matches at 9 bases. J gave up 1 base and V 4 bases, and 7 bases lay outside the gene matches. The CDR3 has 17 residues. Germline V CDR1 and CDR2: MNHNS, SASEGT. The CDR3 DNA follows: TGTGCCAGCAGTGCCTCCAGACAGGGGGTAACTAATGAAAAACTGTTTTTT. This encodes CASSASRQGVTNEKLFF.

The chain combines TRBV2 with TRBJ1-1; TRBD1 matches 8 bases. V lost 6 bases and J lost 4; bases outside the gene matches: 7. From germline, CDR1 is SNHLY and CDR2 FYNNEI. This CDR3 is built from 14 residues. CDR3 amino acids: CASRPGQGGTEAFF. In DNA, the CDR3 is TGTGCCAGCAGGCCCGGACAGGGAGGCACTGAAGCTTTCTTT.

This clone was recorded only once. This chain joins TRBV27 and TRBJ2-7, with 7 bases identical to TRBD2. V lost 3 bases, J lost 4 bases, and 12 bases stayed unmatched. The CDR3 contains 16 residues. Germline values: CDR1 MNHEY, CDR2 SMNVEV (reference sequence). In nucleotides, the CDR3 is TGTGCCAGCAGTTTGCATCCCGGGGAGGGAATGTACGAGCAGTACTTC. Translated, it gives CASSLHPGEGMYEQYF.

The V and J genes are TRBV30 and TRBJ2-1; a weak D match, TRBD2 (6 bases). This CDR3 is built from 12 residues. The germline V and J ends were trimmed by 3 bases and 9 bases, with 12 bases remaining between them. Germline V CDR1 and CDR2: GTSNPN, SVGIG (reference sequence). The CDR3 region has the DNA TGTGCCTGGAGGCCGCCGGGAGCTGAGCAGTTCTTC. The encoded protein is CAWRPPGAEQFF.

V usage is TRBV30 and J usage is TRBJ1-6; D not certain. The V gene lost 0 bases and the J gene lost 7 bases, with 10 bases spanning the gap. Per germline, CDR1 GTSNPN and CDR2 SVGIG (reference sequence). The CDR3 extends over 14 amino acids. The DNA of the CDR3 is TGTGCCTGGAGTGTCGACTGGGAGAATTCACCCCTCCACTTT. This sequence encodes CAWSVDWENSPLHF. The variable domain in full, completed from reference TRBV30 and TRBJ1-6, reads SQTIHQWPATLVQPVGSPLSLECTVEGTSNPNLYWYRQAAGRGLQLLFYSVGIGQISSEVPQNLSASRPQDRQFILSSKKLLLSDSGFYLCAWSVDWENSPLHFGNGTRLTVT.

This clone occurred a few times. CDR3 protein: CASSQEKILAGDEQFF. The DNA of the CDR3 is TGCGCCAGCAGCCAAGAAAAAATACTAGCGGGGGATGAGCAGTTCTTC. The gene calls are TRBV4-1 and TRBJ2-1; TRBD2 matches at 11 bases. From germline, CDR1 is MGHRA and CDR2 YSYEKL. Unmatched junction bases numbered 6, after V lost 0 bases and J lost 8 bases. This CDR3 spans 16 amino acids.

This clone was picked up one time. The CDR3 sequence: CASSSRVGTEAFF. CDR3 nucleotides: TGTGCCAGCAGTTCCAGGGTTGGCACTGAAGCTTTCTTT. The rearrangement uses TRBV12-3 or TRBV12-4 and TRBJ1-1; weak D call: TRBD1 (5 bases). V lost 4 bases to trimming and J lost 4 bases, with 10 bases between them. This CDR3 comprises 13 residues.

This clone was found once. The J gene is TRBJ2-7, the V gene TRBV19; 8 nucleotides match TRBD2. The germline V gene has CDR1 LNHDA and CDR2 SQIVND (reference sequence). The trim removed 5 bases at V and 0 bases at J, leaving 12 bases unmatched. This CDR3 comprises 17 residues. In DNA form, the CDR3 reads TGTGCCAGTAGTGCCCCTGGCGGGAGGATGAGCTCCTACGAGCAGTACTTC. Residues: CASSAPGGRMSSYEQYF.